Described below is a single TCR beta chain sequence and its context. This clone's antigen is unknown. No base quality information exists; no much larger clone differs at one position. Deletion took 1 base off V and 2 bases off J, with a span of 9 bases between the germline ends. Per the germline V gene, KGHSH is the CDR1 and LQKENI is the CDR2. The CDR3 has 14 amino acids, counting the end cysteine and phenylalanine. Solely the CDR3 DNA is kept, with 42 bases framed from the first base. For the CD8 naive samples, CD45RO-negative cells were positively selected for CCR7, yielding a CD45RA+CCR7+ population from which TemRA cells were excluded. The donors were healthy, HIV-negative adults who had no recently reported acute infections or vaccinations. Only Caucasian adults living in Nashville, Tennessee, USA were represented among the donors. Blood was collected by leukapheresis, and PBMCs were isolated by Ficoll-Histopaque density gradient centrifugation and then cryopreserved in liquid nitrogen vapor phase. Purity and quantity of every magnetically sorted T cell population were checked by analytical flow cytometry. Genomic DNA was isolated from each sorted fraction and quantified by UV absorbance on a Nanodrop 2000c.

TCR CDR3 regions were amplified from genomic DNA by multiplex PCR using the deep immunoSEQ assay. For each cell subset, the extracted genomic DNA was distributed evenly across all wells of several immunoSEQ 96-well plates, and each plate served as one replicate. For sorted subsets, 150 to 200 ng genomic DNA, equal to tens of thousands of T cell genomes, was loaded into each replicate PCR. Purified libraries were measured with a Qubit 3.0 fluorometer, size-checked on a Bioanalyzer 2100, and measured again with the KAPA Library Quantification kit. Each immunoSEQ 96-well plate was sequenced on its own single-read 150-cycle Illumina NextSeq 550 flow cell. The paper's processing steps were these. Because only junctional sequences without quality scores were contained in the immunoSEQ output, filtering matching that applied to full-length reads could not be performed. To assign V/J genes and CDR3, sequences were annotated against IMGT germline references using PyIR, a Python wrapper for IgBLAST v1.9. Any read was removed if the V/J assignment was weak (E-value above 1e-6), the CDR3 was missing, or the read contained stop codons, out-of-frame junctions, or ambiguous translated residues. V3J clonotypes were defined as sequences sharing the same inferred V gene, J gene, and CDR3 amino acid sequence. Percentage overlap between repertoires was calculated by dividing the number of shared unique clonotypes by the size of the smaller repertoire. Repertoire richness was assessed with RTK rarefaction, the Chao1 estimator, and Recon v2.1 estimates of unobserved clonotypes. OLGA was used to compute generation probabilities for all TCRbeta clonotypes that the gDNA method yielded from a handful of donors. TCRdb re-hosts the immuneACCESS table, in-frame sequences only. Its copies lack some clones; in the studies checked, an unresolved V gene accounts for under half of them, and the cause for the rest is not known. V and J calls and clone size are as listed in that table; D and trimming were resolved from the DNA. This sample gives over 2,000,000 clones in total; approximately 92% of them show up just once. Jointly, the top ten make up around 1.7% of the sample.

The data derive from a study of shared clonotypes between healthy human individuals (dated by TCRdb to about 2020). Notes on the research overall: The cohort included three men and a couple of women between 18 and 49 years of age. For each donor, three plates each were used for CD4 naive and CD4 memory, two plates were used for CD8 naive, and one plate was used for CD8 memory. The study deeply sequenced blood TCR repertoires of five healthy adults to estimate repertoire size and the extent of clonotype sharing between individuals. Different laboratories and diverse techniques were used to prepare libraries and sequence TCR repertoires, to increase sequencing depth and limit assay-specific biases. Between about 0.85 and 10 billion PBMCs per donor were obtained by leukapheresis.

Paper-wide results and their limitations: Pairwise subsampling indicated that sequencing depth was expected to affect the degree of clonotype sharing among donors. Rarefaction of sorted-subset datasets indicated incomplete sequencing despite the large sequencing depth. Sharing across a few donors was observed for about 4.8% of naive CD4, around 3.5% of naive CD8, roughly 2.4% of memory CD4, and roughly 0.43% of memory CD8 clonotypes. Naive subsets generally had larger estimated clonotype richness than memory subsets did. Higher generation probabilities were observed for clonotypes shared by all four sorted-subset donors than for non-shared clonotypes. Sampling was restricted to blood, and TCR repertoires in tissues likely differ from the TCR repertoires found in blood. Because the study included a small number of donors, the genetic and exposure-history diversity represented was limited.

The V gene is TRBV18 and the J gene is TRBJ2-7; the D gene cannot be resolved reliably. Input material: naive CD8+ T cells from PBMCs. Interpreted using the paper, the cell subset or site label stands for: CD45RA+CCR7+. The receptor comes from a man aged 18-30 years in good health. Some clones in this sample may be carry-over from other donors' samples. The CDR3 amino acid sequence is: CASSPRSAPYEQYF. The DNA is TGTGCCAGCTCACCACGAAGCGCCCCCTACGAGCAGTACTTC.